The source of this TCR beta chain is a study of blood T cell repertoires in COVID-19. Trimming took 8 bases from V and 6 from J, leaving 11 bases between them. The CDR3 length is 13 residues. Germline lookup yields CDR1 LNHNV and CDR2 YYDKDF (reference sequence). Sequenced by immunoSEQ multiplex PCR; TCRdb stores in-frame clones only, minus some. This sample has more than 120,000 clones, with roughly nine tenths found just once. Sequenced: peripheral blood. The J gene is TRBJ1-6, the V gene TRBV15; weak D call: TRBD1 (5 bases). This TCR was sampled from a human donor in a cohort sampled during active COVID-19. DNA of the CDR3: TGTGCCACCCAACAGGAGTTTAATTCACCCCTCCACTTT. Encoded protein: CATQQEFNSPLHF.